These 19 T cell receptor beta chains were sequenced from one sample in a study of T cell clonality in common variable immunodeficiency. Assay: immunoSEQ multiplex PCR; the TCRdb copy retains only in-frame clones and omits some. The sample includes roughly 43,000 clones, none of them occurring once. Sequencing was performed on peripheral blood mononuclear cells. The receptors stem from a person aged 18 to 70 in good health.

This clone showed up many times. This chain's CDR3 is CASSLETGGNSPLHF. The CDR3 bases that were read are TGTGCCAGCAGTTTAGAGACAGGGGGTAATTCACCC. This chain uses TRBV12-3 or TRBV12-4 with TRBJ1-6; 9 nucleotides agree with TRBD1. The read terminates 3 residues ahead of where the CDR3 ends, so the germline J gene completes it. J lost 6 bases, V lost 1 base, and 1 base had no gene match. This CDR3 spans 15 amino acids.

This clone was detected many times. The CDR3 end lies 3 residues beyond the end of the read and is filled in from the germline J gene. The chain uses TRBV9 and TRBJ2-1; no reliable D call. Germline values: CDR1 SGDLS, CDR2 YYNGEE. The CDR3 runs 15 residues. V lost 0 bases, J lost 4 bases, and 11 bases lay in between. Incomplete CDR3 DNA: TGTGCCAGCAGCGTAGGACACGGCAGTTACAATGAG. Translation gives CASSVGHGSYNE. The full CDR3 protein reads CASSVGHGSYNEQFF.

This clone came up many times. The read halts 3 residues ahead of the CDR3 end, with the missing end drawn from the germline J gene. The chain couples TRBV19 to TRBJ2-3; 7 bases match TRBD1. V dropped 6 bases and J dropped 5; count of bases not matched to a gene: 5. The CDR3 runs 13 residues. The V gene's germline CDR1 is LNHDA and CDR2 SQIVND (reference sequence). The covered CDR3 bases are TGTGCCAGTAGCGACAGGGCGGGAGATACG. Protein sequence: CASSDRAGDT. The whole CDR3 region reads CASSDRAGDTQYF.

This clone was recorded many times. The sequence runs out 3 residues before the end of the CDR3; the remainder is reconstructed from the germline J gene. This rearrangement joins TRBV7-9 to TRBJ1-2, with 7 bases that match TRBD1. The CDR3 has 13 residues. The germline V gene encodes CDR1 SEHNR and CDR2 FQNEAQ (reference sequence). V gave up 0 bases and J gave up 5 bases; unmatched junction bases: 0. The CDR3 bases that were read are TGTGCCAGCAGCTTAGCGACAGGGTATGGC. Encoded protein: CASSLATGYG. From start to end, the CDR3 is CASSLATGYGYTF.

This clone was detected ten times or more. CDR3 DNA (partial): TGTGCCAGTAGTATGTTCGTCAGTTCACCCTCCTACGAG. Its translation is CASSMFVSSPSYE. The CDR3 in full is CASSMFVSSPSYEQYF. This rearrangement joins TRBV19 to TRBJ2-7; D gene ambiguous. The read ends 3 residues early relative to the CDR3; the germline J gene fills the gap. V dropped 3 bases and J dropped 0 bases, with 15 bases sitting between them. Germline loops: CDR1 LNHDA, CDR2 SQIVND (reference sequence). The CDR3 length is 16 residues.

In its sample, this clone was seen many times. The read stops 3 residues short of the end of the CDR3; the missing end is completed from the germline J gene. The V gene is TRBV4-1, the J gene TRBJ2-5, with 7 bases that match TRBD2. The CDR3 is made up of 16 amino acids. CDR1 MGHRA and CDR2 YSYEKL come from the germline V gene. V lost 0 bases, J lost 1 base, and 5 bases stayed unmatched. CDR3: CASSQEASGFQETQYF. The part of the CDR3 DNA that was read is TGCGCCAGCAGCCAAGAGGCTAGCGGCTTCCAAGAGACC.

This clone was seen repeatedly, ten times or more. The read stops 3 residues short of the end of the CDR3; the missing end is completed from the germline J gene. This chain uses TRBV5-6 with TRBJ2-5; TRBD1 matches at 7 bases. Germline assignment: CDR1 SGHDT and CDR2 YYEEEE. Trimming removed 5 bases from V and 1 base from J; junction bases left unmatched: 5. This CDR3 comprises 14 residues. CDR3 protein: CASRLTGLQETQYF. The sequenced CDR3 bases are TGTGCCAGCAGACTGACAGGGCTCCAAGAGACC. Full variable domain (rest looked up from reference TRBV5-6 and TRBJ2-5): DAGVTQSPTHLIKTRGQQVTLRCSPKSGHDTVSWYQQALGQGPQFIFQYYEEEERQRGNFPDRFSGHQFPNYSSELNVNALLLGDSALYLCASRLTGLQETQYFGPGTRLLVL.

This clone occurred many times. Incomplete CDR3 DNA: TGTGCCAGCAGTTACCGGGGGTCCTACAATGAG. Translated: CASSYRGSYNE. The full CDR3 sequence reads CASSYRGSYNEQFF. V usage is TRBV6-2 or TRBV6-3 and J usage is TRBJ2-1; possible D gene TRBD2, 6 bases. Coverage ceases 3 residues before the CDR3 finishes, and the germline J gene fills in the end. The CDR3 spans 14 residues. Trimming removed 2 bases from V and 1 base from J, with 6 bases in between. Germline CDR1 reads MNHEY; CDR2 reads SVGEGT.

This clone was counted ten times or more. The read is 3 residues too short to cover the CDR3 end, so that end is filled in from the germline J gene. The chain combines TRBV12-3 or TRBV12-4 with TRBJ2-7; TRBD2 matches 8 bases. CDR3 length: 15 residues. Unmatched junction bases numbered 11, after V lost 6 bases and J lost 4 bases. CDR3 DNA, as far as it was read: TGTGCCAGCAGCGGGGGGGAGGGTCCCTTTTACGAG. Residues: CASSGGEGPFYE. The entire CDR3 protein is CASSGGEGPFYEQYF.

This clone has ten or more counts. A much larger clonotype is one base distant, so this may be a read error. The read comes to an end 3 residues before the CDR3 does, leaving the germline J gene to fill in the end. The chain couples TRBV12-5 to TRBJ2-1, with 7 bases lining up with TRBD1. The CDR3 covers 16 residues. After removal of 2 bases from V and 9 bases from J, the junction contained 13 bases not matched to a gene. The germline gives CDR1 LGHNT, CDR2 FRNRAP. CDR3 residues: CASGLHPGTDTSEQFF. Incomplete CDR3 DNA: TGTGCTAGTGGTTTGCACCCCGGGACAGACACTAGTGAG. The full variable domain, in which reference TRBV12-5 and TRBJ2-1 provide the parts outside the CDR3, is DARVTQTPRHKVTEMGQEVTMRCQPILGHNTVFWYRQTMMQGLELLAYFRNRAPLDDSGMPKDRFSAEMPDATLATLKIQPSEPRDSAVYFCASGLHPGTDTSEQFFGPGTRLTVL.

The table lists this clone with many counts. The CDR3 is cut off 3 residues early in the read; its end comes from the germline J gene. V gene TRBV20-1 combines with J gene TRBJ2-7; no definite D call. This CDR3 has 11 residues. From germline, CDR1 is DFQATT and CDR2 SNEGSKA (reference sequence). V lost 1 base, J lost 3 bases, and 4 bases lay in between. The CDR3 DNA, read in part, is TGCAGTGCTAGAGGCAGCTACGAG. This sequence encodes CSARGSYE. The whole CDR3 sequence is CSARGSYEQYF.

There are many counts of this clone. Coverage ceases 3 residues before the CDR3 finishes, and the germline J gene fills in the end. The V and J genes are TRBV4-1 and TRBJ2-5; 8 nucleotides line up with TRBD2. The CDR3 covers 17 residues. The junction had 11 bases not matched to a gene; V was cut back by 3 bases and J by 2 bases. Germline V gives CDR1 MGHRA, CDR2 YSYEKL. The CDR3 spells CASSHPLADQEQETQYF. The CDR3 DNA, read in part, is TGCGCCAGCAGCCACCCACTAGCGGACCAGGAACAAGAGACC.

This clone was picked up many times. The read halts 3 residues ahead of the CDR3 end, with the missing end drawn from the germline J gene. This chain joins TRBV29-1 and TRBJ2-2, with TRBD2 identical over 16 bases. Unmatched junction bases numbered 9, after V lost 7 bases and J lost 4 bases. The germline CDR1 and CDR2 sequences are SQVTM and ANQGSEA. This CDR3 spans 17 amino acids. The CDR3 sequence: CSASGLAGGRVTGELFF. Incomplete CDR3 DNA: TGCAGCGCCTCGGGACTAGCGGGGGGGCGGGTCACCGGGGAG.

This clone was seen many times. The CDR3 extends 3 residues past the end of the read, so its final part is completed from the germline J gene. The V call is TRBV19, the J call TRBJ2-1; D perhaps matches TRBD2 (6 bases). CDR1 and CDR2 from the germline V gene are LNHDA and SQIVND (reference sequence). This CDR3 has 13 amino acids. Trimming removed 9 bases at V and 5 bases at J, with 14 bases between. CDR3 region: CASTTGLNNEQFF. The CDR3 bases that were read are TGTGCCAGCACGACCGGACTAAACAATGAG.

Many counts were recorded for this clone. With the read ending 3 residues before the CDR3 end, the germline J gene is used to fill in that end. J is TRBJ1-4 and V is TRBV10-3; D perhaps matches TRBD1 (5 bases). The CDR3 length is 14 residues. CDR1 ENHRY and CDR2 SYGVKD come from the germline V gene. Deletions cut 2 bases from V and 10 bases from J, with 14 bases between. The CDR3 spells CAISEGQGGVKLFF. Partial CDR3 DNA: TGTGCCATCAGTGAGGGGCAGGGTGGTGTAAAA.

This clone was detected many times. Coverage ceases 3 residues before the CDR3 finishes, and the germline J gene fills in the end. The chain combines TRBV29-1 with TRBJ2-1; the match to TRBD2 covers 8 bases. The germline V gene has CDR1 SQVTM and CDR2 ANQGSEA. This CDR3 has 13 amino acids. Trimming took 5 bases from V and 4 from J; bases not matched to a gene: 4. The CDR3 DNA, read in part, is TGCAGCGTTAAGTCGGGGGGGTACAATGAG. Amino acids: CSVKSGGYNE. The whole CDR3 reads CSVKSGGYNEQFF.

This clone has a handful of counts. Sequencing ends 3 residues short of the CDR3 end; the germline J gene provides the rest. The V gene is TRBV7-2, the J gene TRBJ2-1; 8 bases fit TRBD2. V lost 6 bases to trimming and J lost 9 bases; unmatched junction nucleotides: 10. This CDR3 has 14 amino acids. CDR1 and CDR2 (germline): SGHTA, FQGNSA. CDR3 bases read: TGTGCCAGCAGTCGGGGGGGCAGGTTTGGTGAG. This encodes CASSRGGRFGE. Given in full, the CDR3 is CASSRGGRFGEQFF.

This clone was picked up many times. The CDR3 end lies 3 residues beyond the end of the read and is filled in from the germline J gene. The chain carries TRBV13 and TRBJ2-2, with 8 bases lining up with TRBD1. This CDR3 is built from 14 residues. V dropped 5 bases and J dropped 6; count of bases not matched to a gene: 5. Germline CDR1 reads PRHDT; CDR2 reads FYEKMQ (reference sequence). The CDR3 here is CASSIRGPAGELFF. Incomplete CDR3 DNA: TGTGCCAGCAGCATCAGGGGGCCCGCCGGGGAG.

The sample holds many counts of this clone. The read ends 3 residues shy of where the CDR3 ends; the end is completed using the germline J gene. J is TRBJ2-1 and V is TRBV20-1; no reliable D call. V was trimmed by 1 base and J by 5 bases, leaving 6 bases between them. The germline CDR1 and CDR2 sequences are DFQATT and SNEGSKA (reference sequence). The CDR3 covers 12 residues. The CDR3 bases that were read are TGCAGTGCTAGAGTACGGGACAATGAG. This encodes CSARVRDNE. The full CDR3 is CSARVRDNEQFF.